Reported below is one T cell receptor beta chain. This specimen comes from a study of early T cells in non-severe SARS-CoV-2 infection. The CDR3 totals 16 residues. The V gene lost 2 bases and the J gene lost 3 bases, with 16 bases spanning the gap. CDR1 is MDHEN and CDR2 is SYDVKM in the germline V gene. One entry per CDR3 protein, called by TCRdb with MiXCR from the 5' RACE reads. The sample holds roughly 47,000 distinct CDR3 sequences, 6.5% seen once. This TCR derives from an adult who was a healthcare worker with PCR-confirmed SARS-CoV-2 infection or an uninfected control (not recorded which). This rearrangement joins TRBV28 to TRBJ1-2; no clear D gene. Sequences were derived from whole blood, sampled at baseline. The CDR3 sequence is CASSLAAIGRDYGYTF. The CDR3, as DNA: TGTGCCAGCAGTTTAGCCGCTATCGGGAGGGACTATGGCTACACCTTC.